The T cell receptor (beta chain) described here comes from a study of early T cells in non-severe SARS-CoV-2 infection. MiXCR, applied by TCRdb to the 5' RACE reads, yields one record per CDR3 protein. The sample gives 20,000 to 30,000 distinct CDR3 sequences, roughly 4.2% of which show up once; less than 20% is in the top ten. Germline V CDR1 and CDR2: SGHAT, FQNNGV. The length of the CDR3 is 15 residues. Trimming cost V 5 bases and J 3 bases, with 13 bases left between them. Ten or more counts support this clonotype. The sequencing sample was made of whole blood. The chain combines TRBV11-2 with TRBJ2-2; D is perhaps TRBD1 or TRBD2 (5 bases each). The receptor comes from an adult who was a healthcare worker with PCR-confirmed SARS-CoV-2 infection or an uninfected control (not recorded which). The CDR3 loop reads CASSGGPVDTGELFF. The CDR3 coding sequence is TGTGCCAGCAGCGGGGGACCTGTAGACACCGGGGAGCTGTTTTTT.